This entry lists 16 T cell receptor beta chains sequenced from one sample in a study of cytomegalovirus exposure and HLA in healthy donors (dated by TCRdb to the late 2010s). Libraries came from the immunoSEQ multiplex PCR assay. The multiplex PCR relied on a mix of 60 forward primers for TCR Vbeta segments and 13 reverse primers for TCR Jbeta segments. In its TCRdb copy, this immuneACCESS table keeps in-frame sequences only and misses some clones. Where compared with another copy, unresolved V genes explain less than half of these, and the others have no known cause. The sample data list around 130,000 clones, and around four fifths of these were observed just once. The ten largest clones add up to over 2% of the sample. The material sequenced was PBMCs. The source of these receptors is a middle-aged woman in good health and CMV-seropositive.

The chain has TRBV7-2 and TRBJ1-1; 7 positions match TRBD1. The CDR3 contains 12 residues. J was trimmed by 7 bases and V by 5 bases; bases with no gene match: 4. Per the germline V gene, CDR1 is SGHTA and CDR2 is FQGNSA. CDR3 bases: TGTGCCAGCAGCAAGGGACAGAGTGAAGCTTTCTTT. Encoded protein: CASSKGQSEAFF.

V is TRBV30 and J is TRBJ1-6; TRBD1 matches at 9 bases. The V gene's germline CDR1 is GTSNPN and CDR2 SVGIG (reference sequence). V dropped 2 bases and J dropped 13; count of bases not matched to a gene: 9. The CDR3 covers 14 residues. Written as DNA, the CDR3 is TGTGCCTGGAGTAGGACAGGGGAATTTCACCCCCTCCACTTT. It is translated as CAWSRTGEFHPLHF. Combining the CDR3 with reference TRBV30 and TRBJ1-6 gives the whole variable domain SQTIHQWPATLVQPVGSPLSLECTVEGTSNPNLYWYRQAAGRGLQLLFYSVGIGQISSEVPQNLSASRPQDRQFILSSKKLLLSDSGFYLCAWSRTGEFHPLHFGNGTRLTVT.

V and J are TRBV2 and TRBJ2-1, with 9 bases identical to TRBD2. Unmatched junction bases numbered 6, after V lost 8 bases and J lost 4 bases. Per the germline V gene, CDR1 is SNHLY and CDR2 is FYNNEI. This CDR3 has 14 residues. The CDR3 loop reads CASRPTSGYNEQFF. In DNA form, the CDR3 reads TGTGCCAGCCGCCCGACTAGCGGTTACAATGAGCAGTTCTTC.

The chain uses TRBV30 and TRBJ1-2; no clear D. CDR1 is GTSNPN and CDR2 is SVGIG in the germline V gene (reference sequence). V lost 4 bases and J 1 base, leaving 4 bases between the germline ends. The CDR3 contains 11 residues. The CDR3 DNA reads TGTGCCTGGAATCTTAACTATGGCTACACCTTC. Amino acids: CAWNLNYGYTF. The variable domain in full, completed from reference TRBV30 and TRBJ1-2, reads SQTIHQWPATLVQPVGSPLSLECTVEGTSNPNLYWYRQAAGRGLQLLFYSVGIGQISSEVPQNLSASRPQDRQFILSSKKLLLSDSGFYLCAWNLNYGYTFGSGTRLTVV.

CDR3 nucleotide sequence: TGTGCCATCAGTGAGTCAGGACTGGCAGAGACCCAGTACTTC. The encoded protein is CAISESGLAETQYF. The chain has TRBV10-3 and TRBJ2-5; D may be TRBD2 (5 bases). This CDR3 has 14 amino acids. Germline V gives CDR1 ENHRY, CDR2 SYGVKD. Trimming pared 0 bases from V and 4 bases from J, leaving 9 bases between.

This chain links TRBV15 with TRBJ2-7, with 9 bases that match TRBD1. V shed 2 bases, J shed 5 bases, and the junction held 7 bases outside the gene matches. The V gene's germline CDR1 is LNHNV and CDR2 YYDKDF (reference sequence). The CDR3 spans 15 residues. The CDR3 sequence: CATSRNRDRAHEQYF. The CDR3 DNA sequence: TGTGCCACCAGCAGAAACCGGGACAGGGCCCACGAGCAGTACTTC.

The chain combines TRBV19 with TRBJ1-2, with D possibly matching TRBD1 (5 bases). From germline, CDR1 is LNHDA and CDR2 SQIVND (reference sequence). The CDR3 is made up of 14 amino acids. The V and J ends lost 5 bases and 0 bases respectively, with 10 bases between them. This CDR3 reads CASSPDTSNYGYTF. DNA of the CDR3: TGTGCCAGTAGTCCGGACACTTCTAACTATGGCTACACCTTC.

This rearrangement joins TRBV5-1 to TRBJ2-7; 7 positions agree with TRBD2. Trimming took 7 bases from V and 1 from J; bases not matched to a gene: 14. Germline CDR1 and CDR2: SGHRS and YFSETQ. This CDR3 is 16 amino acids long. The CDR3 DNA is TGCGCCAGCGCGGGAGTTGAGGGAATGTTATCCTACGAGCAGTACTTC. Residues: CASAGVEGMLSYEQYF. Together with reference TRBV5-1 and TRBJ2-7, the CDR3 gives the full variable domain: KAGVTQTPRYLIKTRGQQVTLSCSPISGHRSVSWYQQTPGQGLQFLFEYFSETQRNKGNFPGRFSGRQFSNSRSEMNVSTLELGDSALYLCASAGVEGMLSYEQYFGPGTRLTVT.

The chain is built from TRBV12-5 and TRBJ2-5; 7 bases align to TRBD2. Germline CDR1 is LGHNT and CDR2 is FRNRAP. The CDR3 covers 13 residues. V was pared by 5 bases and J by 3 bases, with 3 bases of the junction left unmatched. The CDR3 DNA reads TGTGCTAGTGGTAGAAGCGGGGAAGAGACCCAGTACTTC. Translating it yields CASGRSGEETQYF.

The table lists this clone with a few counts. The V and J genes are TRBV7-3 and TRBJ1-2; D might be TRBD1 (6 bases). Germline V gives CDR1 SGHTA, CDR2 FQGTGA. The CDR3 runs 16 residues. V lost 4 bases and J lost 4, with 19 bases in between. The CDR3 loop is CASSSSYTGHFYGYTF. The CDR3 DNA reads as TGTGCCAGCAGCTCTAGCTATACGGGACACTTCTATGGCTACACCTTC. Filled out from reference TRBV7-3 and TRBJ1-2, the complete variable domain reads GAGVSQTPSNKVTEKGKYVELRCDPISGHTALYWYRQSLGQGPEFLIYFQGTGAADDSGLPNDRFFAVRPEGSVSTLKIQRTERGDSAVYLCASSSSYTGHFYGYTFGSGTRLTVV.

The chain links TRBV28 to TRBJ2-1; 9 nucleotides align to TRBD2. The junction had 8 bases not matched to a gene; V was cut back by 5 bases and J by 6 bases. The length of the CDR3 is 15 residues. CDR1 MDHEN and CDR2 SYDVKM come from the germline V gene. The chain's CDR3 is CASSKGGGRVNEQFF. CDR3 sequence (DNA): TGTGCCAGCAGTAAAGGTGGCGGGAGGGTCAATGAGCAGTTCTTC.

The chain links TRBV9 to TRBJ1-1; no reliable D call. This CDR3 has 16 amino acids. The germline V and J ends were trimmed by 5 bases and 5 bases, with 22 bases remaining between them. The germline gives CDR1 SGDLS, CDR2 YYNGEE. The CDR3 protein is CASREGHPDGETEAFF. The DNA of the CDR3 is TGTGCCAGCAGGGAAGGCCATCCAGACGGGGAAACTGAAGCTTTCTTT. The full variable domain, completed using reference TRBV9 and TRBJ1-1, is DSGVTQTPKHLITATGQRVTLRCSPRSGDLSVYWYQQSLDQGLQFLIQYYNGEERAKGNILERFSAQQFPDLHSELNLSSLELGDSALYFCASREGHPDGETEAFFGQGTRLTVV.

The table lists this clone with a count of one. This chain uses TRBV5-1 with TRBJ2-1; 8 nucleotides line up with TRBD2. The CDR3 covers 15 residues. The V gene end was trimmed by 4 bases and the J gene end by 2 bases; junction bases not matched to a gene: 5. Germline V CDR1 and CDR2: SGHRS, YFSETQ. CDR3 residues: CASSPGAGAYNEQFF. CDR3 nucleotide sequence: TGCGCCAGCAGCCCGGGAGCGGGGGCCTACAATGAGCAGTTCTTC.

This chain joins TRBV5-1 and TRBJ2-7; 7 bases align to TRBD1. This CDR3 contains 13 residues. Unmatched junction bases numbered 6, after V lost 2 bases and J lost 7 bases. The germline CDR1 and CDR2 sequences are SGHRS and YFSETQ. The CDR3 protein is CASSFTGVGEQYF. The CDR3 nucleotides are TGCGCCAGCAGCTTCACAGGGGTTGGTGAGCAGTACTTC. Complete variable domain (other parts from reference TRBV5-1 and TRBJ2-7): KAGVTQTPRYLIKTRGQQVTLSCSPISGHRSVSWYQQTPGQGLQFLFEYFSETQRNKGNFPGRFSGRQFSNSRSEMNVSTLELGDSALYLCASSFTGVGEQYFGPGTRLTVT.

The V and J genes are TRBV5-1 and TRBJ2-3; no definite D call. The germline CDR1 and CDR2 sequences are SGHRS and YFSETQ. Trimming stripped 0 bases from V and 0 bases from J, with 11 bases between. The length of the CDR3 is 16 residues. CDR3 DNA: TGCGCCAGCAGCTTGGGAAGTAGCAGTAGCACAGATACGCAGTATTTT. It codes for CASSLGSSSSTDTQYF.

This clone was seen a handful of times. The chain links TRBV7-2 to TRBJ1-1; D possibly corresponds to TRBD1 (5 bases). Trimming cost V 3 bases and J 2 bases, with 13 bases left between them. This CDR3 has 15 residues. Looked up from germline, CDR1 is SGHTA and CDR2 is FQGNSA. CDR3 nucleotide sequence: TGTGCCAGCAGCTTTTTTGGGGGGACCAACACTGAAGCTTTCTTT. Translating gives CASSFFGGTNTEAFF. Using reference TRBV7-2 and TRBJ1-1 for the parts outside the CDR3, the full variable domain is GAGVSQSPSNKVTEKGKDVELRCDPISGHTALYWYRQSLGQGLEFLIYFQGNSAPDKSGLPSDRFSAERTGGSVSTLTIQRTQQEDSAVYLCASSFFGGTNTEAFFGQGTRLTVV.